This TCR beta chain was profiled in a study of OX40 agonist ivuxolimab in advanced cancers. Background on the study: It was ivuxolimab, an agonistic anti-OX40 (CD134) antibody, that patients were treated with. Melanoma, hepatocellular carcinoma, head and neck or renal cell cancer occurred in dose-escalation patients.

Broader study findings: Relatively little clonal expansion, among the lowest observed, appeared in partial responders at 0.1-3.0 mg/kg. At 0.1 to 3.0 mg/kg, clonal expansion of CD4+ and CD8+ blood T cells had occurred by week 6.

The count of this clone is one. The target antigen is unknown. The protocol was immunoSEQ multiplex PCR, while the TCRdb copy is restricted to in-frame clones and leaves out a portion. The repertoire includes roughly 100,000 clones, around nine tenths of them detected once, and around 1.5% sits in the top ten. The material was CD4+ or CD8+ T cells sorted from blood, obtained in a trial of the OX40 agonist ivuxolimab. The source of this sequence is an adult with an advanced solid tumor such as melanoma, head and neck, liver or kidney cancer.

The CDR3 nucleotides read TGTGCCAGTAGTATACTTGGGGGCAGCACCACAACTAATGAAAAACTGTTTTTT. This translates into CASSILGGSTTTNEKLFF. The chain uses TRBV19 and TRBJ1-4; D is possibly TRBD1 (6 bases). This CDR3 contains 18 residues. V lost 2 bases to trimming and J lost 0 bases, with 16 bases between them. The germline gives CDR1 LNHDA, CDR2 SQIVND (reference sequence).